These T cell receptor beta chains were read from a single sample in a study of memory CD4+ T cells and cytomegalovirus serostatus. Sequenced by immunoSEQ multiplex PCR; TCRdb stores in-frame clones only, minus some. The repertoire holds 45,000 or so clones, with 70% to 80% as singletons. What was sequenced was memory CD4+ T cells from blood. The receptor set was obtained from an adult in good health and CMV-seronegative. The CDR3 runs from the conserved cysteine through the conserved F or W. D genes are given only for firm matches. The size entry is marked missing in some rows and otherwise reads once, few, many or a size class.

D | size | J | V | CDR3 | DNA
- | - | TRBJ1-5 | TRBV7-2 | CASSSSGFSNQPQHF | TGTGCCAGCAGCTCTTCAGGGTTTAGCAATCAGCCCCAGCATTTT
- | - | TRBJ2-7 | TRBV11-3 | CASSPRARGEQYF | TGTGCCAGCAGCCCTCGGGCTAGGGGCGAGCAGTACTTC
- | - | TRBJ1-1 | TRBV6-1 | CASSDPGVGTEAFF | TGTGCCAGCAGTGACCCAGGGGTCGGGACTGAAGCTTTCTTT
- | - | TRBJ1-3 | TRBV7-8 | CASSTGPDTIYF | TGTGCCAGCAGTACCGGTCCGGACACCATATATTTT
- | once | TRBJ2-3 | TRBV18 | CASSPPSRTDTQYF | TGTGCCAGCTCACCACCATCTAGGACAGATACGCAGTATTTT
- | - | TRBJ2-5 | TRBV7-2 | CASSRPPGLMEETQYF | TGTGCCAGCAGCCGGCCCCCGGGACTCATGGAAGAGACCCAGTACTTC
- | - | TRBJ2-7 | TRBV14 | CASSQFQGGEQYF | TGTGCCAGCAGCCAGTTTCAGGGGGGGGAGCAGTACTTC
TRBD1 | - | TRBJ1-1 | TRBV10-3 | CAISELGGGTEAFF | TGTGCCATCAGTGAGTTAGGGGGCGGCACTGAAGCTTTCTTT
TRBD1 | few | TRBJ1-3 | TRBV6-1 | CASSDRWTGFSGNTIYF | TGTGCCAGCAGTGACCGGTGGACAGGGTTTTCTGGAAACACCATATATTTT
- | few | TRBJ1-3 | TRBV5-4 | CASSPPWRF | TGTGCCAGCAGCCCACCGTGGCGTTTT
- | - | TRBJ1-4 | TRBV18 | CASSPRSWTVNEKLFF | TGTGCCAGCTCACCACGGAGTTGGACAGTTAATGAAAAACTGTTTTTT
- | - | TRBJ1-4 | TRBV15 | CATSRHDSRLNEKLFF | TGTGCCACCAGCAGACATGACAGCCGTTTAAATGAAAAACTGTTTTTT
TRBD2 | - | TRBJ2-2 | TRBV18 | CASSSASGANTGELFF | TGTGCCAGCTCATCCGCTAGCGGAGCGAACACCGGGGAGCTGTTTTTT
TRBD2 | - | TRBJ2-3 | TRBV11-2 | CASSSRLAGGTQYF | TGTGCCAGCAGCTCTCGACTAGCGGGAGGAACGCAGTATTTT
- | - | TRBJ1-3 | TRBV7-5 | CVRSLEGQGNTIYF | TGTGTCAGAAGCTTAGAGGGACAGGGTAACACCATATATTTT
TRBD2 | - | TRBJ2-1 | TRBV5-6 | CASSPGTSGSFNEQFF | TGTGCCAGCAGCCCTGGGACTAGCGGGAGTTTCAATGAGCAGTTCTTC
- | - | TRBJ1-1 | TRBV9 | CASSVALGGTEAFF | TGTGCCAGCAGCGTAGCTTTGGGGGGAACTGAAGCTTTCTTT
- | - | TRBJ2-4 | TRBV30 | CAWSDHLYRGRGNIQYF | TGTGCCTGGAGCGACCATTTATACAGGGGGAGGGGAAACATTCAGTACTTC
TRBD1 | - | TRBJ2-7 | TRBV29-1 | CSARTGDAYEQYF | TGCAGCGCGAGGACAGGGGATGCCTACGAGCAGTACTTC
TRBD1 | - | TRBJ2-1 | TRBV7-8 | CASSLAGTGRNEQFF | TGTGCCAGCAGCTTAGCCGGGACAGGTCGGAATGAGCAGTTCTTC
- | - | TRBJ1-2 | TRBV5-1 | CASSLGALRDVGYTF | TGCGCCAGCAGCTTGGGCGCCTTGAGGGACGTTGGCTACACCTTC
TRBD1 | - | TRBJ1-4 | TRBV5-6 | CASSSETGIEKLFF | TGTGCCAGCAGCTCCGAGACAGGGATCGAAAAACTGTTTTTT
- | - | TRBJ2-5 | TRBV7-2 | CASSLGRKQETQYF | TGTGCCAGCAGCCTTGGACGGAAACAAGAGACCCAGTACTTC
TRBD1 | - | TRBJ1-1 | TRBV6-1 | CASSVQGGTEAFF | TGTGCCAGCAGTGTACAGGGGGGGACTGAAGCTTTCTTT
- | - | TRBJ1-5 | TRBV11-2 | CASSLKTPWGSNQPQHF | TGTGCCAGCAGCTTAAAAACACCGTGGGGCAGCAATCAGCCCCAGCATTTT
TRBD2 | - | TRBJ2-7 | TRBV30 | CAWGLAGGYEQYF | TGTGCCTGGGGACTAGCGGGAGGCTACGAGCAGTACTTC
- | - | TRBJ2-3 | TRBV10-1 | CASSESRDTQYF | TGCGCCAGCAGTGAGTCTAGGGATACGCAGTATTTT
- | - | TRBJ2-1 | TRBV2 | CASSESGTGLRNEQFF | TGTGCCAGCAGTGAGTCCGGGACCGGCCTTAGGAATGAGCAGTTCTTC
- | - | TRBJ1-4 | TRBV7-9 | CASSSYQGREKLFF | TGTGCCAGCAGCTCGTACCAGGGGAGGGAAAAACTGTTTTTT